This T cell receptor (beta chain) was retrieved from a study of blood T cell repertoires in COVID-19. The overall study: Material from acute and convalescent COVID-19 was sourced from the United States, Italy and Spain. In each case, the material was cDNA or gDNA derived from T cells, B-cell-depleted T cells, or PBMCs.

Per the authors' pipeline: Reference gene primer amplification yielded estimated nucleated cell counts. Clones were sequenced by immunoSEQ multiplex PCR, and TCRdb holds only the in-frame ones, with some missing. The DNA was the basis for D and trimming; V, J and clone size are from that table. The sample includes roughly 140,000 clones, approximately 86% seen only once; the top ten take 2% to 3%. CDR1 SGHVS and CDR2 FNYEAQ come from the germline V gene. The CDR3 extends over 14 amino acids. Trimming stripped 1 base from V and 4 bases from J, with 8 bases between. The TCR sequence derives from a woman in her seventies with acute or convalescent COVID-19. The chain has TRBV7-6 and TRBJ1-3; possibly TRBD1 for D (5 bases). The sequenced sample was peripheral blood. This CDR3 reads CASSLDPGGNTIYF. Written as DNA, the CDR3 is TGTGCCAGCAGCTTAGACCCAGGGGGAAACACCATATATTTT.